Included here is one T cell receptor beta chain sequence, with context. Germline lookup yields CDR1 SGHKS and CDR2 YYEKEE (reference sequence). The germline V and J ends were trimmed by 0 bases and 3 bases, with 15 bases remaining between them. This CDR3 is 16 amino acids long. The data stem from a study of blood T cell repertoires in COVID-19. In the study overall: Acute-phase and convalescent COVID-19 samples originated in the United States, Italy and Spain. The analysed material was cDNA or gDNA that came from T cells, B-cell-depleted T cells, or PBMCs.

In the source study's methods: For nucleated cells, counts were estimated from reference gene primer amplification. The table came from immunoSEQ multiplex PCR; TCRdb's copy has only in-frame clones and leaves some out. D and trimming come from the DNA, and the V and J calls and clone size come from that table. The data show 20,000 to 25,000 clones, around nine tenths seen once. The receptor comes from a woman older than 75 with active COVID-19. The specimen was peripheral blood. The chain combines TRBV5-5 with TRBJ2-5, with no clear D. CDR3 sequence: CASSLVPTGAEETQYF. CDR3 nucleotide sequence: TGTGCCAGCAGCTTGGTTCCGACCGGTGCGGAAGAGACCCAGTACTTC.